A selection of T cell receptor beta chains follows, all from one sample in a study of beta chain features in type 1 diabetes. Clones were read by immunoSEQ multiplex PCR, and TCRdb kept only the in-frame ones, dropping some. The sample holds about 450,000 clones, over 10% seen once. The source material was naive CD4+ T cells from blood. The receptors derive from a woman aged 18-30 years in good health. Each CDR3 is given without its conserved first and last residue.

v_call cdr3_aa
TRBV4-1 ASSQEPGGISTDTQY
TRBV30 AWTFDRAAVREQF
TRBV7-9 ASSLRLGQNNEQF
TRBV7-3 ASSLTVWDTGELF
TRBV7-9 ASSSDVRTEKGNEQF
TRBV28 ASSRYTGELF
TRBV10-3 AIRSHIHPLETGDYEQY
TRBV2 ASSDSRGETQY
TRBV15 ATSPLFTGTGDGYT
TRBV7-9 ASPEGSGANVLT
TRBV11-3 ASSPRQAISTDTQY
TRBV2 ASSRDRGSNPEH
TRBV30 AGGLNYGYT
TRBV29-1 SANRDSYNEQF
TRBV7-9 ASSLTTNTEAF
TRBV9 ASSVAPMGQGSVAKNIQY
TRBV28 ASSFSTTGIGKNIQY
TRBV18 ASSPLAGYTDTQY